The 22 T cell receptor beta chains in this list originate from one sample, sequenced in a study of control samples from healthy donors and cancer patients. The protocol was immunoSEQ multiplex PCR, while the TCRdb copy is restricted to in-frame clones and leaves out a portion. The table shows 120,000 to 150,000 clones, with approximately 92% occurring only once. Sequenced: blood. Receptor source: a man in his thirties or forties in good health.

The CDR3 reads CASSGTGNINEKLFF. CDR3 DNA: TGTGCCAGCAGTGGAACAGGGAACATTAATGAAAAACTGTTTTTT. J is TRBJ1-4 and V is TRBV25-1, with a tentative D call TRBD1 (6 bases). Trimming cost V 4 bases and J 4 bases, with 13 bases left between them. The germline V gene encodes CDR1 MGHDK and CDR2 SYGVNS. CDR3 length equals 15 residues.

The chain is built from TRBV27 and TRBJ2-1; 13 bases match TRBD2. Trimming removed 2 bases from V and 8 bases from J; junction bases left unmatched: 3. This CDR3 is built from 15 residues. Germline lookup yields CDR1 MNHEY and CDR2 SMNVEV (reference sequence). The CDR3 sequence is CASSLGTSGVDEQFF. The CDR3 coding sequence is TGTGCCAGCAGTTTAGGGACTAGCGGGGTCGATGAGCAGTTCTTC.

The gene calls are TRBV11-3 and TRBJ2-3, with a weak D call TRBD1 (7 bases). The V end lost 5 bases, the J end lost 3 bases, and 15 bases lay between the germline ends. The germline V gene has CDR1 SGHNT and CDR2 YENEEA. This CDR3 comprises 15 residues. The CDR3 reads CASSPRQGGTDTQYF. The CDR3 nucleotides are TGTGCCAGCAGCCCTCGACAGGGAGGAACAGATACGCAGTATTTT.

The J gene is TRBJ2-5, the V gene TRBV2, with D possibly called TRBD1 or TRBD2 (6 bases each). Trimming removed 7 bases at V and 4 bases at J, with 13 bases between. Germline V gene sequence: CDR1 SNHLY, CDR2 FYNNEI. This CDR3 contains 13 residues. The CDR3, as DNA: TGTGCCAGCATGTGGGGGGCGCGAGAGACCCAGTACTTC. The encoded protein is CASMWGARETQYF. Full variable domain (missing parts from reference TRBV2 and TRBJ2-5): EPEVTQTPSHQVTQMGQEVILRCVPISNHLYFYWYRQILGQKVEFLVSFYNNEISEKSEIFDDQFSVERPDGSNFTLKIRSTKLEDSAMYFCASMWGARETQYFGPGTRLLVL.

This chain links TRBV19 with TRBJ1-5; 7 bases match TRBD1. Losses at the gene ends were 7 bases for V and 1 base for J; bases not matched to a gene: 7. The CDR3 runs to 15 residues. Germline CDR1 LNHDA, CDR2 SQIVND (reference sequence). The CDR3 DNA reads as TGTGCCAGTACAAGGACAGGCGGGAGCAATCAGCCCCAGCATTTT. The encoded protein is CASTRTGGSNQPQHF.

The V call is TRBV12-5, the J call TRBJ1-5; D uncertain. The CDR3 runs 15 residues. V was clipped by 5 bases and J by 4 bases, with 15 bases between them. In germline, CDR1 is LGHNT, CDR2 FRNRAP. The CDR3 sequence is CASGPTALVNQPQHF. The CDR3 nucleotides are TGTGCTAGTGGTCCCACAGCCCTAGTAAATCAGCCCCAGCATTTT.

The chain has TRBV9 and TRBJ2-1; 12 bases align to TRBD2. Germline CDR1 reads SGDLS; CDR2 reads YYNGEE. The CDR3 loop spans 15 amino acids. V was pared by 3 bases and J by 8 bases, with 6 bases of the junction left unmatched. This chain's CDR3 is CASSGGLAGLDEQFF. CDR3 in DNA: TGTGCCAGCAGCGGGGGACTAGCGGGCTTGGATGAGCAGTTCTTC. The full variable domain, with the rest looked up from reference TRBV9 and TRBJ2-1, is DSGVTQTPKHLITATGQRVTLRCSPRSGDLSVYWYQQSLDQGLQFLIQYYNGEERAKGNILERFSAQQFPDLHSELNLSSLELGDSALYFCASSGGLAGLDEQFFGPGTRLTVL.

The rearrangement joins TRBV6-5 to TRBJ1-2; D is ambiguous. The CDR3 covers 14 residues. CDR1 and CDR2 (germline): MNHEY, SVGAGI. Trimming pared 7 bases from V and 2 bases from J, leaving 14 bases between. CDR3 sequence (DNA): TGTGCCAGCATGAAGACGGAGACGAACTATGGCTACACCTTC. It codes for CASMKTETNYGYTF.

The genes are TRBV9 and TRBJ1-3; TRBD1 might be the D (5 bases). Germline-derived CDR1 and CDR2 are SGDLS and YYNGEE. CDR3 length: 17 amino acids. V gave up 0 bases and J gave up 2 bases, with 15 bases separating them. The CDR3 protein is CASSVAKRQITGNTIYF. As DNA, the CDR3 is TGTGCCAGCAGCGTAGCTAAACGACAGATCACTGGAAACACCATATATTTT.

The V gene is TRBV6-5, the J gene TRBJ2-7, with D possibly matching TRBD1 (5 bases). Germline CDR1 is MNHEY and CDR2 is SVGAGI. CDR3 length: 15 residues. V lost 2 bases, J lost 0 bases, and 11 bases lay in between. CDR3 bases: TGTGCCAGCAGTTACGACAGTCTAAGCTCCTACGAGCAGTACTTC. The encoded protein is CASSYDSLSSYEQYF.

A note on this clone: In the same sample, other DNA sequences code for this CDR3. This chain's CDR3 is CASSFGQGVYYGYTF. The CDR3 DNA reads TGTGCCAGCAGCTTTGGGCAGGGAGTATACTATGGCTACACCTTC. The J gene is TRBJ1-2, the V gene TRBV5-4; maybe TRBD1 (5 bases). Trimming removed 2 bases at V and 3 bases at J, with 14 bases between. The CDR3 covers 15 residues. Germline-derived CDR1 and CDR2 are SGHNT and YYREEE (reference sequence).

The rearrangement joins TRBV5-1 to TRBJ2-2; 7 bases map to TRBD2. The germline V gene has CDR1 SGHRS and CDR2 YFSETQ. V shed 3 bases, J shed 1 base, and the junction held 3 bases outside the gene matches. The CDR3 is 15 amino acids. The DNA of the CDR3 is TGCGCCAGCAGCTCGGCTAGCGGGAACACCGGGGAGCTGTTTTTT. This codes for CASSSASGNTGELFF.

This clone was counted between two and nine times. The chain recombines TRBV7-3 with TRBJ2-5; D is ambiguous. Trimming pared 5 bases from V and 5 bases from J, leaving 15 bases between. CDR3 length: 14 amino acids. Germline V gene sequence: CDR1 SGHTA, CDR2 FQGTGA. This CDR3 reads CASSGVERRETQYF. CDR3 bases: TGTGCCAGCAGCGGGGTTGAGAGAAGGGAGACCCAGTACTTC. Full variable domain (outside the CDR3, taken from reference TRBV7-3 and TRBJ2-5): GAGVSQTPSNKVTEKGKYVELRCDPISGHTALYWYRQSLGQGPEFLIYFQGTGAADDSGLPNDRFFAVRPEGSVSTLKIQRTERGDSAVYLCASSGVERRETQYFGPGTRLLVL.

This sequence joins TRBV4-2 and TRBJ2-3; D ambiguous. The V and J ends lost 0 bases and 0 bases respectively, with 10 bases between them. This CDR3 contains 16 residues. From germline, CDR1 is LGHNA and CDR2 YNFKEQ. The CDR3, as DNA: TGTGCCAGCAGCCAAGATTTAGGCCGAAGCACAGATACGCAGTATTTT. The encoded protein is CASSQDLGRSTDTQYF.

The gene calls are TRBV3-1 (or the pseudogene TRBV3-2) and TRBJ1-1; D not certain. This CDR3 has 12 amino acids. From germline, CDR1 is LGHDT and CDR2 YNNKEL (reference sequence). V was trimmed by 1 base and J by 5 bases, leaving 5 bases between them. The CDR3: CASSQAGTEAFF. The CDR3 DNA is TGTGCCAGCAGCCAAGCAGGAACTGAAGCTTTCTTT.

The gene calls are TRBV18 and TRBJ2-3, with D hard to call. The CDR3 extends over 12 amino acids. Germline V CDR1 and CDR2: KGHSH, LQKENI. V lost 3 bases to trimming and J lost 2 bases, with 3 bases between them. The CDR3 loop is CASSPYTDTQYF. In DNA form, the CDR3 reads TGTGCCAGCTCACCCTACACAGATACGCAGTATTTT.

The CDR3 DNA reads TGTGCCAGCAGTTACTCGGGCGGGGGAGGCAAAAACATTCAGTACTTC. Residues: CASSYSGGGGKNIQYF. V gene TRBV6-2 or TRBV6-3 combines with J gene TRBJ2-4; TRBD2 aligns across 7 bases. Germline V gene sequence: CDR1 MNHEY, CDR2 SVGEGT. The CDR3 runs 16 residues. Trimming took 0 bases from V and 3 from J; bases not matched to a gene: 5.

This clone was detected once. The genes are TRBV3-1 (or the pseudogene TRBV3-2) and TRBJ1-1, with 11 bases identical to TRBD1. The CDR3 is made up of 17 amino acids. V trimming: 5 bases; J trimming: 0 bases; junction bases outside the gene matches: 8. Germline-derived CDR1 and CDR2 are LGHDT and YNNKEL (reference sequence). DNA for the CDR3: TGTGCCAGCAGCGCGGGACAGGGGGGACCTATGAACACTGAAGCTTTCTTT. It codes for CASSAGQGGPMNTEAFF.

The chain has TRBV10-3 and TRBJ1-1; tentatively, D is TRBD1 (5 bases). Trimming shortened V by 2 bases and J by 11 bases, and 9 bases separated the two germline ends. The CDR3 loop spans 11 amino acids. Germline V gene lookup returns CDR1 ENHRY and CDR2 SYGVKD. CDR3 sequence reads: CAISEEGLAFF. The DNA for the CDR3 is TGTGCCATCAGTGAGGAGGGACTGGCTTTCTTT.

Only one count was recorded for this clone. The V call is TRBV7-9, the J call TRBJ1-5; no clear D. Trimming took 3 bases from V and 2 from J, leaving 8 bases between them. CDR1 and CDR2 (germline): SEHNR, FQNEAQ (reference sequence). The CDR3 loop spans 14 amino acids. The CDR3, as DNA: TGTGCCAGCAGCTTCGGGGTGGGCAATCAGCCCCAGCATTTT. It is translated as CASSFGVGNQPQHF.

The V gene is TRBV7-6, the J gene TRBJ2-3; 9 bases are a match to TRBD1. Trimming at V came to 1 base and at J to 6 bases, leaving 5 bases not matched to a gene. CDR1 and CDR2 from the germline V gene are SGHVS and FNYEAQ. This CDR3 contains 15 residues. In DNA form, the CDR3 reads TGTGCCAGCAGCTTAGGAGGGACAGGGATTGATACGCAGTATTTT. This translates into CASSLGGTGIDTQYF.

Only a few counts were recorded for this clone. The rearrangement links TRBV27 to TRBJ2-3; TRBD2 is a possible D gene (7 bases). Germline V gives CDR1 MNHEY, CDR2 SMNVEV (reference sequence). There are 15 residues in the CDR3. V shed 5 bases and J shed 5 bases, with 17 bases lying between them. CDR3 protein: CASSETEGEGDTQYF. CDR3 coding DNA: TGTGCCAGCAGTGAAACCGAGGGGGAGGGAGATACGCAGTATTTT.